These 3 T cell receptor beta chains originate from one sample sequenced in a study of cytomegalovirus exposure and HLA in healthy donors. Primers included in the PCR were 60 Vbeta and 13 Jbeta primers. TCRdb keeps only in-frame clones here, not all; method: immunoSEQ multiplex PCR. The sample has 65,000 to 75,000 clones; about 74% are singletons. Sequencing was done on a sample of PBMCs. Receptor source: a woman in her sixties or seventies in good health and CMV-seropositive.

This chain joins TRBV6-5 and TRBJ1-2, with 8 bases matching TRBD1. Trimming at V came to 6 bases and at J to 4 bases, leaving 7 bases not matched to a gene. The CDR3 has 14 amino acids. Germline-derived CDR1 and CDR2 are MNHEY and SVGAGI. The CDR3 sequence is CASRDRAVGYGYTF. The CDR3 coding sequence is TGTGCCAGCAGGGACAGGGCTGTTGGCTATGGCTACACCTTC.

The genes are TRBV25-1 and TRBJ2-1; tentative D call: TRBD2 (5 bases). CDR3 length equals 12 residues. Trimming removed 6 bases at V and 5 bases at J, with 8 bases between. The germline CDR1 and CDR2 sequences are MGHDK and SYGVNS. CDR3 sequence: CASRERDNEQFF. The CDR3 DNA reads as TGTGCCAGCAGGGAGAGGGACAATGAGCAGTTCTTC.

The chain carries TRBV5-6 and TRBJ2-7; 14 nucleotides match TRBD2. V gave up 4 bases and J gave up 2 bases; unmatched junction bases: 5. Per germline, CDR1 SGHDT and CDR2 YYEEEE. The CDR3 extends over 16 amino acids. Here the CDR3 reads CASSPLGLAGAYEQYF. In DNA, the CDR3 is TGTGCCAGCAGCCCTTTGGGACTAGCGGGAGCCTACGAGCAGTACTTC.